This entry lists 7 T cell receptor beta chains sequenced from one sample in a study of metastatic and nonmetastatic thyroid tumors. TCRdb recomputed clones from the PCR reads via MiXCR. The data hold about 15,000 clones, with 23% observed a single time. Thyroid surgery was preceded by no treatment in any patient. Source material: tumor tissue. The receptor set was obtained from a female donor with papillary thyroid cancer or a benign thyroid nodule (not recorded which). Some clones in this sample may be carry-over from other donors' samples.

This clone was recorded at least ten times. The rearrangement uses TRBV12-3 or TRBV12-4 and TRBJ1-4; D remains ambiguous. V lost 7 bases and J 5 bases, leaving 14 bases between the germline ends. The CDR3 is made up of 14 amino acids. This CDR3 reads CASTSGGSNEKLFF. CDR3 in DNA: TGTGCCAGCACCTCGGGAGGGTCAAATGAAAAACTGTTTTTT.

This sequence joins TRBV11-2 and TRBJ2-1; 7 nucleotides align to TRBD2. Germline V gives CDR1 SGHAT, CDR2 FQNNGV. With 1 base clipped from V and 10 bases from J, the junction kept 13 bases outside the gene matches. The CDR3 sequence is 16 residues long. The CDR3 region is CASSLVTSDGRVEQFF. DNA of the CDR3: TGTGCCAGCAGCTTAGTAACTAGCGACGGAAGAGTCGAGCAGTTCTTC.

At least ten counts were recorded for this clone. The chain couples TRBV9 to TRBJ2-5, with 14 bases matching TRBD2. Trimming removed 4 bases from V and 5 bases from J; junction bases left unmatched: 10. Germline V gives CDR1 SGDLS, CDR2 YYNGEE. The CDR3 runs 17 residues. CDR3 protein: CASSQGRLAGGAETQYF. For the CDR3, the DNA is TGTGCCAGCAGCCAGGGCCGACTAGCGGGAGGGGCGGAGACCCAGTACTTC.

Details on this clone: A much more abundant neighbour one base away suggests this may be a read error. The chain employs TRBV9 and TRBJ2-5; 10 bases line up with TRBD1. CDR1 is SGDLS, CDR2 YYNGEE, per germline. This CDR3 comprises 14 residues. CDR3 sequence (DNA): TGTGGCAGCAGCGCCGACAGGGGGCGAGAGACCCAGTACTTC. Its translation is CGSSADRGRETQYF.

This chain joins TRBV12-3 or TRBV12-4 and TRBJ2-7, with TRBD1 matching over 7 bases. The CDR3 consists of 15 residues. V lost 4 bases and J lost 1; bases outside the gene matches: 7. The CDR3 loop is CASSSPNRGSYEQYF. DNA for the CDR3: TGTGCCAGCAGTTCACCTAACAGGGGTTCCTACGAGCAGTACTTC.

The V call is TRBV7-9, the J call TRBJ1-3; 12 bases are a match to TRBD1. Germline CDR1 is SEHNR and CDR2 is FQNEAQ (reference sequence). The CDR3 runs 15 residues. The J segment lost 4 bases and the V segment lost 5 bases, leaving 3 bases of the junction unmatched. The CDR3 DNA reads TGTGCCAGCAGCCCGGGACAGGGGGCCGGAAACACCATATATTTT. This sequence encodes CASSPGQGAGNTIYF.

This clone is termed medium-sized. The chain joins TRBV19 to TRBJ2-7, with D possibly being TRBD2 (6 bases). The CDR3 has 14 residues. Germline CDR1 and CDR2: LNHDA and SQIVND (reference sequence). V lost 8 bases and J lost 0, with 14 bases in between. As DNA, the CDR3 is TGTGCCAGTGGGGATAGCGGAGCCTCCTACGAGCAGTACTTC. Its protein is CASGDSGASYEQYF.